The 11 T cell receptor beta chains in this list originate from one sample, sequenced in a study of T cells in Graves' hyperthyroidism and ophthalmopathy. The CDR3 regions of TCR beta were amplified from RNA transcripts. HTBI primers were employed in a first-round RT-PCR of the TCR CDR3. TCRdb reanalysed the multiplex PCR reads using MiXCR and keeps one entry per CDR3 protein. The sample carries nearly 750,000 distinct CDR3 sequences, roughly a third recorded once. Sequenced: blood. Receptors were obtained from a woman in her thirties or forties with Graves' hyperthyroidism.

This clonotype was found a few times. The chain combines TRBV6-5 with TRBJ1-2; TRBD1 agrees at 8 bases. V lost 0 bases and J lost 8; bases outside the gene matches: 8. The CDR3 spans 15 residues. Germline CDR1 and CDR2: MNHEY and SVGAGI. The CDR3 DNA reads TGTGCCAGCAGTTACTCGAGACAGGGGAGTCGAGGCTACACCTTC. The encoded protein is CASSYSRQGSRGYTF.

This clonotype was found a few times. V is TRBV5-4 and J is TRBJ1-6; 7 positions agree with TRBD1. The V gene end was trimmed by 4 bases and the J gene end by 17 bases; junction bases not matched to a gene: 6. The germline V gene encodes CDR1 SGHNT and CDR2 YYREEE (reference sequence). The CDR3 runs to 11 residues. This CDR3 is CASSRDREIHF. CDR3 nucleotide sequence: TGTGCCAGCAGCAGAGACAGGGAAATCCACTTT.

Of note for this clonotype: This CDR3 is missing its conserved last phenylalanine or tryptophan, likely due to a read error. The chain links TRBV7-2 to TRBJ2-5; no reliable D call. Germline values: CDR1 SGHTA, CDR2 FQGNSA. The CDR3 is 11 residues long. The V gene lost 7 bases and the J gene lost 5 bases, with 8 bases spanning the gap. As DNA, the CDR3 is TGTGCCAGCATTGGTGGGGAGACCCAGTACCTC. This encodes CASIGGETQYL.

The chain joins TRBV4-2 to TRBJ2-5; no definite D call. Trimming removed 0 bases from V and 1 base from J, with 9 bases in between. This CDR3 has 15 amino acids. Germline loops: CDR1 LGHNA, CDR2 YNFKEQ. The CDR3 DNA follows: TGTGCCAGCAGCCAAGATCTCCACTTCCAAGAGACCCAGTACTTC. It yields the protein CASSQDLHFQETQYF.

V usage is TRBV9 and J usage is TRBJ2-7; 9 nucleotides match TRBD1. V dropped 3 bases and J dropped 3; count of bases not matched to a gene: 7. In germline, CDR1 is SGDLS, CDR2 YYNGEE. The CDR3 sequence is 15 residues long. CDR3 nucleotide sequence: TGTGCCAGCAGCGCCGGGACAGGGTCCCTCTACGAGCAGTACTTC. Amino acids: CASSAGTGSLYEQYF.

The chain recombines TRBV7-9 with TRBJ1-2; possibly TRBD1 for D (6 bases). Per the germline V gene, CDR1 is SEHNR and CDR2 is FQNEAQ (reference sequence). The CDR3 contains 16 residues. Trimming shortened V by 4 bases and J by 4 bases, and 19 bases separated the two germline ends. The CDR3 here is CASSSALTGTGYGYTF. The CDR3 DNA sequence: TGTGCCAGCAGCTCGGCCCTTACAGGGACGGGCTATGGCTACACCTTC. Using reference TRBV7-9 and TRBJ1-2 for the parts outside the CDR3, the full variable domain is DTGVSQNPRHKITKRGQNVTFRCDPISEHNRLYWYRQTLGQGPEFLTYFQNEAQLEKSRLLSDRFSAERPKGSFSTLEIQRTEQGDSAMYLCASSSALTGTGYGYTFGSGTRLTVV.

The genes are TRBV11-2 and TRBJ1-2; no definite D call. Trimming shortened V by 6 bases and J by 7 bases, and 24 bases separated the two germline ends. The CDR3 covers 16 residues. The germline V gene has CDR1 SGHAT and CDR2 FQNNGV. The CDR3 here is CASSQSRNYGYGGYTF. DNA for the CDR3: TGTGCCAGCAGTCAAAGCAGGAACTATGGCTACGGTGGCTACACCTTC.

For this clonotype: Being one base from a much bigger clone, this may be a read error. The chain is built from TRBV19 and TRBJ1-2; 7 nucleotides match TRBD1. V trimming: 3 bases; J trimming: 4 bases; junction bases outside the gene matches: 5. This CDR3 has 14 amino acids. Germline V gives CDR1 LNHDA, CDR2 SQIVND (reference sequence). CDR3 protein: CASSILPGGYGYTF. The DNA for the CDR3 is TGTGCCAGTAGTATCCTCCCAGGGGGCTATGGCTACACCTTC.

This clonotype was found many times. This chain's CDR3 is CASSWGTESYGYTF. DNA of the CDR3: TGTGCCAGCAGCTGGGGCACTGAAAGCTATGGCTACACCTTC. The chain joins TRBV7-9 to TRBJ1-2, with TRBD1 as a possible D gene (5 bases). Trimming took 4 bases from V and 4 from J, leaving 13 bases between them. This CDR3 has 14 residues. Per germline, CDR1 SEHNR and CDR2 FQNEAQ (reference sequence). Full variable domain (remainder filled in from reference TRBV7-9 and TRBJ1-2): DTGVSQNPRHKITKRGQNVTFRCDPISEHNRLYWYRQTLGQGPEFLTYFQNEAQLEKSRLLSDRFSAERPKGSFSTLEIQRTEQGDSAMYLCASSWGTESYGYTFGSGTRLTVV.

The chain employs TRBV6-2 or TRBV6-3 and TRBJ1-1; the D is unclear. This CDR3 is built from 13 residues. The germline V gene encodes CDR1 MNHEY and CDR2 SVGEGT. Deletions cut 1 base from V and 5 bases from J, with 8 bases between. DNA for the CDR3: TGTGCCAGCAGTTACTTCGAGAGGACTGAAGCTTTCTTT. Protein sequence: CASSYFERTEAFF.

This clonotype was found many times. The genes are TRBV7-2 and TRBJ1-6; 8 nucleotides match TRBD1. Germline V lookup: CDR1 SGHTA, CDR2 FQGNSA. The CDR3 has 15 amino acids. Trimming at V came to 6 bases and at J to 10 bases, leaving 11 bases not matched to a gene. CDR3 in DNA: TGTGCCAGCAGGCATATAGACAGGGGAGCATCACCCCTCCACTTT. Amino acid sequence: CASRHIDRGASPLHF. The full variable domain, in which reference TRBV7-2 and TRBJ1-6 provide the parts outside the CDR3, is GAGVSQSPSNKVTEKGKDVELRCDPISGHTALYWYRQSLGQGLEFLIYFQGNSAPDKSGLPSDRFSAERTGGSVSTLTIQRTQQEDSAVYLCASRHIDRGASPLHFGNGTRLTVT.